This passage covers 27 T cell receptor beta chains from one sample sequenced in a study of cytomegalovirus exposure and HLA in healthy donors. The PCR had 60 Vbeta and 13 Jbeta primers. Profiled with immunoSEQ multiplex PCR; TCRdb holds only in-frame clones, not every one. The sample carries roughly 110,000 clones, about three quarters recorded once. Sequencing input: PBMCs. The receptors shown here come from a woman between 45 and 65 years old in good health and CMV-seropositive.

This rearrangement joins TRBV21-1 to TRBJ1-1; no DNA check was done on the table's D call, TRBD1. TRBV21-1 is a listed pseudogene. This CDR3 is built from 16 residues. The DNA of the CDR3 is TGTGCCAGCAGCTTTCGGGACAGAACCGTACATCGGGAAGCTTTCTTT. Protein sequence: CASSFRDRTVHREAFF.

This clone is a singleton in its sample. The chain is built from TRBV18 and TRBJ2-7, with 10 bases aligning to TRBD1. Losses at the gene ends were 5 bases for V and 0 bases for J; bases not matched to a gene: 16. The CDR3 runs 19 residues. Per germline, CDR1 KGHSH and CDR2 LQKENI. The DNA of the CDR3 is TGTGCCAGCTCAGGGCTCCGGGACAGGGGAAACCCTAGCTCCTACGAGCAGTACTTC. The encoded protein is CASSGLRDRGNPSSYEQYF.

The chain links TRBV28 to TRBJ2-7; D perhaps matches TRBD2 (5 bases). Trimming removed 3 bases from V and 5 bases from J, with 23 bases in between. In germline, CDR1 is MDHEN, CDR2 SYDVKM. The length of the CDR3 is 17 residues. This chain's CDR3 is CASSFPFFRTHLHEQYF. CDR3 DNA: TGTGCCAGCAGTTTTCCGTTCTTCAGGACTCACCTCCACGAGCAGTACTTC.

V gene TRBV5-1 combines with J gene TRBJ2-6; D not resolved. Germline V CDR1 and CDR2: SGHRS, YFSETQ. The V gene lost 3 bases and the J gene lost 4 bases, with 11 bases spanning the gap. The CDR3 extends over 15 amino acids. CDR3 protein: CASSSTTAGANVLTF. CDR3 DNA sequence: TGCGCCAGCAGCTCTACCACAGCAGGGGCCAACGTCCTGACTTTC. Variable domain in full (rest from reference TRBV5-1 and TRBJ2-6): KAGVTQTPRYLIKTRGQQVTLSCSPISGHRSVSWYQQTPGQGLQFLFEYFSETQRNKGNFPGRFSGRQFSNSRSEMNVSTLELGDSALYLCASSSTTAGANVLTFGAGSRLTVL.

This chain joins TRBV11-3 and TRBJ1-2; 9 bases match TRBD1. The CDR3 sequence is 13 residues long. Trimming took 5 bases from V and 7 from J; bases not matched to a gene: 5. Germline assignment: CDR1 SGHNT and CDR2 YENEEA. CDR3 in DNA: TGTGCCAGCAGCCGACAGGGGGTCGGTGGCTACACCTTC. This encodes CASSRQGVGGYTF.

A few counts support this clone. The chain carries TRBV5-1 and TRBJ2-1; 7 nucleotides align to TRBD2. Germline V gene sequence: CDR1 SGHRS, CDR2 YFSETQ. The CDR3 extends over 15 amino acids. Trimming cost V 0 bases and J 7 bases; bases outside gene matches: 7. CDR3 region: CASSLDRAGVNEQFF. CDR3 nucleotide sequence: TGCGCCAGCAGCTTGGATAGGGCGGGGGTAAATGAGCAGTTCTTC.

This sequence joins TRBV5-6 and TRBJ2-1, with 14 bases fitting TRBD2. From germline, CDR1 is SGHDT and CDR2 YYEEEE. This CDR3 is built from 19 residues. J lost 4 bases, V lost 3 bases, and 12 bases had no gene match. The CDR3 region has the DNA TGTGCCAGCAGCTCGATGACTAGCGGGGGGGCAGTAGGGTACAATGAGCAGTTCTTC. This gives the protein CASSSMTSGGAVGYNEQFF. The variable domain in full, with the rest retrieved from reference TRBV5-6 and TRBJ2-1, is DAGVTQSPTHLIKTRGQQVTLRCSPKSGHDTVSWYQQALGQGPQFIFQYYEEEERQRGNFPDRFSGHQFPNYSSELNVNALLLGDSALYLCASSSMTSGGAVGYNEQFFGPGTRLTVL.

The chain has TRBV9 and TRBJ2-3; the match to TRBD2 covers 13 bases. V was pared by 3 bases and J by 0 bases, with 7 bases of the junction left unmatched. This CDR3 comprises 18 residues. Germline values: CDR1 SGDLS, CDR2 YYNGEE. The CDR3 loop reads CASSAGLAGVSSTDTQYF. For the CDR3, the DNA is TGTGCCAGCAGCGCCGGACTAGCGGGGGTTTCTAGCACAGATACGCAGTATTTT.

The chain carries TRBV19 and TRBJ1-5; 8 bases map to TRBD1. Germline CDR1 LNHDA, CDR2 SQIVND (reference sequence). After removal of 4 bases from V and 0 bases from J, the junction contained 14 bases not matched to a gene. CDR3 length equals 19 residues. The CDR3 sequence: CASSTPRGQGTYSNQPQHF. The CDR3 coding sequence is TGTGCCAGTAGTACCCCCCGCGGACAGGGTACGTATAGCAATCAGCCCCAGCATTTT.

This chain links TRBV19 with TRBJ2-2, with 7 bases that match TRBD1. This CDR3 has 16 amino acids. CDR1 is LNHDA and CDR2 is SQIVND in the germline V gene (reference sequence). V was clipped by 7 bases and J by 8 bases; unmatched bases: 16. The DNA of the CDR3 is TGTGCCAGTACCAATGTACGGACAGGCCGTTTGGGGGAGCTGTTTTTT. This sequence encodes CASTNVRTGRLGELFF.

The CDR3 loop is CASSEAGGAAYEQYF. CDR3 sequence (DNA): TGTGCCAGCAGTGAAGCGGGCGGGGCAGCCTACGAGCAGTACTTC. This sequence joins TRBV2 and TRBJ2-7; maybe TRBD2 (6 bases). The CDR3 totals 15 residues. The germline V gene encodes CDR1 SNHLY and CDR2 FYNNEI. V was trimmed by 0 bases and J by 2 bases, leaving 11 bases between them.

The chain combines TRBV7-9 with TRBJ1-2; the match to TRBD1 covers 10 bases. Unmatched junction bases numbered 6, after V lost 5 bases and J lost 6 bases. The length of the CDR3 is 14 residues. The germline V gene has CDR1 SEHNR and CDR2 FQNEAQ (reference sequence). CDR3 region: CASSIRDRGDGYTF. The CDR3 DNA sequence: TGTGCCAGCAGCATCCGGGACAGGGGTGATGGCTACACCTTC.

Concerning this clone: The sample has other DNA sequences that encode this CDR3 too. The DNA of the CDR3 is TGTGCCTGGAGCAGGCAGGGGGATTCACCCCTCCACTTT. As protein: CAWSRQGDSPLHF. V gene TRBV30 combines with J gene TRBJ1-6; 7 nucleotides match TRBD1. The CDR3 contains 13 residues. J lost 8 bases, V lost 3 bases, and 4 bases had no gene match. CDR1 and CDR2 from the germline V gene are GTSNPN and SVGIG (reference sequence).

The chain couples TRBV5-1 to TRBJ1-1; D is possibly TRBD1 (5 bases). The germline V and J ends were trimmed by 4 bases and 4 bases, with 14 bases remaining between them. The CDR3 is 14 residues long. Germline V gene sequence: CDR1 SGHRS, CDR2 YFSETQ. The CDR3 coding sequence is TGCGCCAGCAGCCGGGACGGCGGGGGCACTGAAGCTTTCTTT. Amino acids: CASSRDGGGTEAFF.

This chain links TRBV5-1 with TRBJ2-5; possible D gene TRBD1, 6 bases. CDR1 and CDR2 (germline): SGHRS, YFSETQ. The CDR3 is 14 residues long. Trimming pared 7 bases from V and 5 bases from J, leaving 18 bases between. The CDR3 DNA sequence: TGCGCCAGCGCCCTCCAGAGAGGGGGTGAGACCCAGTACTTC. This sequence encodes CASALQRGGETQYF.

This chain joins TRBV7-3 and TRBJ1-1; D may be TRBD1 (6 bases). Looked up from germline, CDR1 is SGHTA and CDR2 is FQGTGA. The CDR3 sequence is 14 residues long. Trimming left V 5 bases short and J 7 bases short, with 17 bases between. The CDR3 reads CASSPPGQYSEAFF. The DNA for the CDR3 is TGTGCCAGCAGCCCGCCCGGACAGTACAGTGAAGCTTTCTTT.

V and J are TRBV28 and TRBJ1-2; no reliable D call. This CDR3 spans 15 amino acids. The V end lost 7 bases, the J end lost 5 bases, and 20 bases lay between the germline ends. The V gene's germline CDR1 is MDHEN and CDR2 SYDVKM. CDR3 region: CASNTLRGQKYGYTF. The CDR3 DNA is TGTGCCAGCAACACCCTACGAGGGCAGAAATATGGCTACACCTTC.

The CDR3 loop is CAWRAGVGGAFF. In DNA, the CDR3 is TGTGCCTGGAGAGCCGGCGTAGGAGGAGCTTTCTTT. The V gene is TRBV30, the J gene TRBJ1-1; no reliable D call. The CDR3 is 12 amino acids. Trimming shortened V by 3 bases and J by 10 bases, and 15 bases separated the two germline ends. The germline V gene has CDR1 GTSNPN and CDR2 SVGIG (reference sequence). The variable domain in full, with the rest retrieved from reference TRBV30 and TRBJ1-1, is SQTIHQWPATLVQPVGSPLSLECTVEGTSNPNLYWYRQAAGRGLQLLFYSVGIGQISSEVPQNLSASRPQDRQFILSSKKLLLSDSGFYLCAWRAGVGGAFFGQGTRLTVV.

The V gene is TRBV30, the J gene TRBJ2-7; 8 bases are shared with TRBD1. CDR1 and CDR2 from the germline V gene are GTSNPN and SVGIG (reference sequence). The CDR3 is 14 amino acids. V shed 5 bases, J shed 5 bases, and the junction held 11 bases outside the gene matches. CDR3 sequence: CAWGRSAGGDEQYF. The CDR3 region has the DNA TGTGCCTGGGGGAGGTCGGCAGGGGGCGACGAGCAGTACTTC.

A few counts support this clone. The chain links TRBV19 to TRBJ2-1; 13 bases are a match to TRBD2. With 3 bases clipped from V and 1 base from J, the junction kept 6 bases outside the gene matches. Germline values: CDR1 LNHDA, CDR2 SQIVND (reference sequence). The CDR3 sequence is 18 residues long. CDR3 in DNA: TGTGCCAGTAGTATCCACGGGACTAGCGGGGCTTCCTACAATGAGCAGTTCTTC. It codes for CASSIHGTSGASYNEQFF.

The chain combines TRBV28 with TRBJ1-1, with 7 nucleotides matching TRBD1. CDR1 is MDHEN and CDR2 is SYDVKM in the germline V gene. The CDR3 covers 14 residues. Trimming cost V 5 bases and J 1 base; bases outside gene matches: 4. In nucleotides, the CDR3 is TGTGCCAGCAGTACAGGGGAGCCGAACACTGAAGCTTTCTTT. Protein product: CASSTGEPNTEAFF. The whole variable domain, filled in from reference TRBV28 and TRBJ1-1, reads DVKVTQSSRYLVKRTGEKVFLECVQDMDHENMFWYRQDPGLGLRLIYFSYDVKMKEKGDIPEGYSVSREKKERFSLILESASTNQTSMYLCASSTGEPNTEAFFGQGTRLTVV.

The V gene is TRBV28, the J gene TRBJ1-2; no clear D gene. This CDR3 has 14 residues. The V gene lost 3 bases and the J gene lost 0 bases, with 8 bases spanning the gap. Germline CDR1 is MDHEN and CDR2 is SYDVKM. This CDR3 reads CASSFGRTNYGYTF. CDR3 bases: TGTGCCAGCAGTTTCGGCAGGACTAACTATGGCTACACCTTC.

This clone was observed once. V gene TRBV5-4 combines with J gene TRBJ1-1; D gene ambiguous. Germline CDR1 SGHNT, CDR2 YYREEE (reference sequence). V lost 0 bases, J lost 0 bases, and 6 bases lay in between. CDR3 length: 14 residues. Written as DNA, the CDR3 is TGTGCCAGCAGCTTGGCCACGGTGAACACTGAAGCTTTCTTT. It codes for CASSLATVNTEAFF.

This clone was picked up one time. The V gene is TRBV19, the J gene TRBJ1-2; possibly TRBD1 for D (5 bases). The CDR3 is 12 amino acids. Per the germline V gene, CDR1 is LNHDA and CDR2 is SQIVND (reference sequence). The V gene lost 3 bases and the J gene lost 7 bases, with 9 bases spanning the gap. The CDR3 reads CASSMGPSGYTF. DNA of the CDR3: TGTGCCAGTAGTATGGGGCCTTCTGGCTACACCTTC.

This clone occurred a few times. The genes are TRBV9 and TRBJ1-4; D is unresolved. Trimming took off 6 bases at V and 10 bases at J, with 16 bases between the two ends. The CDR3 totals 13 residues. Germline V CDR1 and CDR2: SGDLS, YYNGEE. The CDR3 region is CASTEGPSGKLFF. As DNA, the CDR3 is TGTGCCAGCACGGAGGGTCCCTCAGGAAAACTGTTTTTT.

V usage is TRBV18 and J usage is TRBJ1-2, with 7 bases that match TRBD1. Trimming took 3 bases from V and 4 from J; bases not matched to a gene: 11. This CDR3 is built from 16 residues. Germline V gene data show CDR1 as KGHSH and CDR2 as LQKENI. The CDR3 nucleotides read TGTGCCAGCTCACCGCCGGGACAGATTGCTGGCTATGGCTACACCTTC. It yields the protein CASSPPGQIAGYGYTF.

The CDR3, as DNA: TGCGCCAGCAGCTTGGGGCCGGGACAGGGGGACACAGATACGCAGTATTTT. This gives the protein CASSLGPGQGDTDTQYF. This chain joins TRBV5-1 and TRBJ2-3, with TRBD1 matching over 11 bases. Germline CDR1 is SGHRS and CDR2 is YFSETQ. After removal of 0 bases from V and 2 bases from J, the junction contained 5 bases not matched to a gene. The CDR3 sequence is 17 residues long.